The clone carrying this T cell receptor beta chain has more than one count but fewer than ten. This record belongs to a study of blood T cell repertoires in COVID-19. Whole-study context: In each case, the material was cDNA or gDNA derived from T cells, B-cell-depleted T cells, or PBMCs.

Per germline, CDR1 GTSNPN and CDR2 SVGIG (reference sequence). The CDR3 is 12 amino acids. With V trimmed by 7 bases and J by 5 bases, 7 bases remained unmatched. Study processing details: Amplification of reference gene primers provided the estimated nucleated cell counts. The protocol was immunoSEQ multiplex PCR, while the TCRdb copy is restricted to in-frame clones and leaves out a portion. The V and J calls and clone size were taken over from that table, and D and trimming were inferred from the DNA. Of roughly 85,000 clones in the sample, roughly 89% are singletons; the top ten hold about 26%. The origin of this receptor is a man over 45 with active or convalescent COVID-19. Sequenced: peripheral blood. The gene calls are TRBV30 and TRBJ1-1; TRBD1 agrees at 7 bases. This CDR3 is CALNRGRTEAFF. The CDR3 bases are TGTGCCTTGAACAGGGGTAGGACTGAAGCTTTCTTT.